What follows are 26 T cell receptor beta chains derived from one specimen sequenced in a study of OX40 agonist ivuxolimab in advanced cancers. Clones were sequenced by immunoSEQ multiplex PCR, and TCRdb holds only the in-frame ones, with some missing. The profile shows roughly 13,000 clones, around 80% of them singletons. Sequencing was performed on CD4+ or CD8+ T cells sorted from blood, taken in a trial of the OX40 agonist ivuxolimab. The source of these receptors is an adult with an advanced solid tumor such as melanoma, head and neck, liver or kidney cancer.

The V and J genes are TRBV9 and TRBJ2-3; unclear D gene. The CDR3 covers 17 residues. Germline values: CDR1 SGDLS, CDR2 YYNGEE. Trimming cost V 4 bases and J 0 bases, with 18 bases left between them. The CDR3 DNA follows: TGTGCCAGCAGCCCATTCCCTCATGACTCCAGCACAGATACGCAGTATTTT. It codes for CASSPFPHDSSTDTQYF.

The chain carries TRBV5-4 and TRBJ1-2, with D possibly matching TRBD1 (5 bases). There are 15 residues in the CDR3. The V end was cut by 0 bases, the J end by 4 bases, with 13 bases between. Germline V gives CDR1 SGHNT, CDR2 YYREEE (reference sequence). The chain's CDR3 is CASSLESGKGYGYTF. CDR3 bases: TGTGCCAGCAGCTTGGAATCAGGGAAGGGCTATGGCTACACCTTC. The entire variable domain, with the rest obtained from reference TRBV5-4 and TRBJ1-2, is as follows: ETGVTQSPTHLIKTRGQQVTLRCSSQSGHNTVSWYQQALGQGPQFIFQYYREEENGRGNFPPRFSGLQFPNYSSELNVNALELDDSALYLCASSLESGKGYGYTFGSGTRLTVV.

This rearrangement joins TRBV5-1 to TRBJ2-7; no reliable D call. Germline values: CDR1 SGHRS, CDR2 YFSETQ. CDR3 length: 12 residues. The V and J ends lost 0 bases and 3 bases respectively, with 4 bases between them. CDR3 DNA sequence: TGCGCCAGCAGCTTGGAAGGCTACGAGCAGTACTTC. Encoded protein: CASSLEGYEQYF.

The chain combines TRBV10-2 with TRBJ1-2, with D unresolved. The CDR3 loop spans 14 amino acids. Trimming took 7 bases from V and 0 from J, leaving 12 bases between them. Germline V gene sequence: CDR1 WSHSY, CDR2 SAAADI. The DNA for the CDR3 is TGCGCCAGCAATCCGGCGGCAGCTAACTATGGCTACACCTTC. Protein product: CASNPAAANYGYTF.

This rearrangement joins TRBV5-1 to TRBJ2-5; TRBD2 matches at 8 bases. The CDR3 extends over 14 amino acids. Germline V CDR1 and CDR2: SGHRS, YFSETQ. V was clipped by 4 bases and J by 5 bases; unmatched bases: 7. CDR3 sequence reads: CASSLRGGQETQYF. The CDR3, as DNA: TGCGCCAGCAGCCTACGGGGGGGCCAGGAGACCCAGTACTTC.

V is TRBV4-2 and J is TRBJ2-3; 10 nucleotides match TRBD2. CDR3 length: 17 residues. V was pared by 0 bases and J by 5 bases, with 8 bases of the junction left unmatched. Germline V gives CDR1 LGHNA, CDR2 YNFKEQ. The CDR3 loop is CASSQDPSGGAGDTQYF. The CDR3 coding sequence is TGTGCCAGCAGCCAAGACCCCAGCGGGGGGGCCGGAGATACGCAGTATTTT.

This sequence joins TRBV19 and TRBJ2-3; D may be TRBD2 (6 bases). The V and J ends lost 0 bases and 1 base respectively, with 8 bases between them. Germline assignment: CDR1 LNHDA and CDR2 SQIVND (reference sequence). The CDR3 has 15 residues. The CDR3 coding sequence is TGTGCCAGTAGTATAGATGCTAGCGGCACAGATACGCAGTATTTT. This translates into CASSIDASGTDTQYF.

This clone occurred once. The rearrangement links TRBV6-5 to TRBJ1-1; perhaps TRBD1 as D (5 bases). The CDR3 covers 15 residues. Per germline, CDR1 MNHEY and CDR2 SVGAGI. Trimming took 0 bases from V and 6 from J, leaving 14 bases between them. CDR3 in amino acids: CASSYSGREVAEAFF. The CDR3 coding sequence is TGTGCCAGCAGTTACTCGGGCAGGGAGGTGGCTGAAGCTTTCTTT.

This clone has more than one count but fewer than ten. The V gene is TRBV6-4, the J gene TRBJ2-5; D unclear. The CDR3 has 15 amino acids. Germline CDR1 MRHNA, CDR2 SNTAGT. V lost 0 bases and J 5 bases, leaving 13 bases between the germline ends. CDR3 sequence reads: CASSDSNKFTETQYF. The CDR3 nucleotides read TGTGCCAGCAGTGACTCGAATAAGTTTACGGAGACCCAGTACTTC.

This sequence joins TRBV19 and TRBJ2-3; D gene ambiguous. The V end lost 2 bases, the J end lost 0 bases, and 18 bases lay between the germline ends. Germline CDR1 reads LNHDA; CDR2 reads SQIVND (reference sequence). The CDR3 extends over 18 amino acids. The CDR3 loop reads CASSITLSFGYSTDTQYF. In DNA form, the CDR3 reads TGTGCCAGTAGTATAACGCTGAGTTTCGGGTATAGCACAGATACGCAGTATTTT.

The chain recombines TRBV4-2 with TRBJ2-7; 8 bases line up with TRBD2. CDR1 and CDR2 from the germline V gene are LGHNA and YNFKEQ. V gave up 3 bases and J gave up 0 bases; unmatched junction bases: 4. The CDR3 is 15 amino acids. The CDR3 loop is CASSHASGGSYEQYF. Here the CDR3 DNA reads TGTGCCAGCAGCCACGCCAGCGGGGGCTCCTACGAGCAGTACTTC.

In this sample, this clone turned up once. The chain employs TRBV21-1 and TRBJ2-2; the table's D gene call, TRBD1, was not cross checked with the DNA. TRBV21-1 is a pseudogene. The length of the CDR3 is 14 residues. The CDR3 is CASSSTSGLGELFF. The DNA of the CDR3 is TGTGCCAGCAGCTCAACTTCAGGGTTGGGGGAGCTGTTTTTT.

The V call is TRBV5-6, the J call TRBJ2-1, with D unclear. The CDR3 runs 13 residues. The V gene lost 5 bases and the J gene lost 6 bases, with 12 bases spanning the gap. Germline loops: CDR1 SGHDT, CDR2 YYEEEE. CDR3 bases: TGTGCCAGCAGTGGACCTTACGTCAATGAGCAGTTCTTC. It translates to CASSGPYVNEQFF.

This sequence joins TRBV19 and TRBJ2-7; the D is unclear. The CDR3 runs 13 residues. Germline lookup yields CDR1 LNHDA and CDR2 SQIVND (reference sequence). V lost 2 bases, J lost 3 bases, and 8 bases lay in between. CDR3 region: CASSIYHSYEQYF. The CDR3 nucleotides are TGTGCCAGTAGTATATATCACAGCTACGAGCAGTACTTC.

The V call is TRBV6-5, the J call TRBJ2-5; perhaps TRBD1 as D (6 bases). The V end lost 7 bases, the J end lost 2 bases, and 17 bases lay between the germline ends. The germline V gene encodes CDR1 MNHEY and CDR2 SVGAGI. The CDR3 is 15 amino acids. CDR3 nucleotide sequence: TGTGCCAGCAAACAAGGGACACCCCCACAAGAGACCCAGTACTTC. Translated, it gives CASKQGTPPQETQYF.

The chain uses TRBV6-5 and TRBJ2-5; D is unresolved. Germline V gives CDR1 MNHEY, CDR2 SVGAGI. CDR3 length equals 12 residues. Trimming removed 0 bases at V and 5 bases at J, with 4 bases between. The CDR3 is CASSYSRETQYF. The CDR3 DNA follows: TGTGCCAGCAGTTACTCCCGGGAGACCCAGTACTTC.

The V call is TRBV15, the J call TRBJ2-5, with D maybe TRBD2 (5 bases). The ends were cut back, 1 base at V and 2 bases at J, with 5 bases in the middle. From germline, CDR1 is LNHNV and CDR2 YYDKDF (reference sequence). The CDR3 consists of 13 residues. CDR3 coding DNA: TGTGCCACCAGCAGAGCGGGGCAAGAGACCCAGTACTTC. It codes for CATSRAGQETQYF.

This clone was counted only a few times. CDR3 in amino acids: CASSNGALGYEQYF. The CDR3 DNA is TGTGCCAGCAGCAACGGGGCCTTGGGATACGAGCAGTACTTC. This chain joins TRBV21-1 and TRBJ2-7. TRBV21-1 is a known pseudogene. This CDR3 contains 14 residues.

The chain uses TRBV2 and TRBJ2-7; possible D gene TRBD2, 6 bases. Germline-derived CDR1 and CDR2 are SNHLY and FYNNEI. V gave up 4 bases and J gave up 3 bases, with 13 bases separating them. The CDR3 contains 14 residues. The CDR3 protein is CASSGFRGNYEQYF. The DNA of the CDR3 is TGTGCCAGCAGTGGTTTTCGGGGGAACTACGAGCAGTACTTC. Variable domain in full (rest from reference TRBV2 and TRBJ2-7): EPEVTQTPSHQVTQMGQEVILRCVPISNHLYFYWYRQILGQKVEFLVSFYNNEISEKSEIFDDQFSVERPDGSNFTLKIRSTKLEDSAMYFCASSGFRGNYEQYFGPGTRLTVT.

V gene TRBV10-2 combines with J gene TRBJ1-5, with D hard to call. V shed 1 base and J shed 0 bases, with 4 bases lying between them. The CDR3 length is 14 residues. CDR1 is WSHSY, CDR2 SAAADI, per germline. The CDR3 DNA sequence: TGCGCCAGCAGTGAGTGGAATAGCAATCAGCCCCAGCATTTT. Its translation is CASSEWNSNQPQHF.

The CDR3 protein is CASSQAPGQGRQYF. In DNA form, the CDR3 reads TGCGCCAGCAGCCAGGCCCCGGGACAGGGAAGGCAGTACTTC. The rearrangement links TRBV4-1 to TRBJ2-7; 9 nucleotides agree with TRBD1. V trimming: 3 bases; J trimming: 9 bases; junction bases outside the gene matches: 9. The CDR3 sequence is 14 residues long. Germline V CDR1 and CDR2: MGHRA, YSYEKL.

The DNA for the CDR3 is TGTGCCAGCAGCGTAGACGGTGGCATTCAGTACTTC. Amino acid sequence: CASSVDGGIQYF. The chain couples TRBV9 to TRBJ2-4; no clear D gene. There are 12 residues in the CDR3. V was shortened by 0 bases and J by 9 bases, with 7 bases between the two germline ends. Germline CDR1 SGDLS, CDR2 YYNGEE. Full variable domain (remainder filled in from reference TRBV9 and TRBJ2-4): DSGVTQTPKHLITATGQRVTLRCSPRSGDLSVYWYQQSLDQGLQFLIQYYNGEERAKGNILERFSAQQFPDLHSELNLSSLELGDSALYFCASSVDGGIQYFGAGTRLSVL.

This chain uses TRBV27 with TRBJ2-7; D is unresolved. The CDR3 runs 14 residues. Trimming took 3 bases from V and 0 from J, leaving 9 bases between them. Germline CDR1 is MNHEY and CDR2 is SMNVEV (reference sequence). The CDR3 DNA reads TGTGCCAGCAGTTTCGCCGGCAGCTCCTACGAGCAGTACTTC. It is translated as CASSFAGSSYEQYF.

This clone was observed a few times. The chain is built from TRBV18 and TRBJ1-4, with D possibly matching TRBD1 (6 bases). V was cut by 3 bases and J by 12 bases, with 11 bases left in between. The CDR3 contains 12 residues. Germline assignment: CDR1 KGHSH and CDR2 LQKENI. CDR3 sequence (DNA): TGTGCCAGCTCACCCGAGGACAGAGAACTGTTTTTT. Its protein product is CASSPEDRELFF.

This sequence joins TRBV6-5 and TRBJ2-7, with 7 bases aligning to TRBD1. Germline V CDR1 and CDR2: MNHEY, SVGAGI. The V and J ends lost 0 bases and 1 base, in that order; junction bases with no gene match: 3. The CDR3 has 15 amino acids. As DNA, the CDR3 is TGTGCCAGCAGTTACTCGCAGACAGGGTCCTACGAGCAGTACTTC. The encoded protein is CASSYSQTGSYEQYF.

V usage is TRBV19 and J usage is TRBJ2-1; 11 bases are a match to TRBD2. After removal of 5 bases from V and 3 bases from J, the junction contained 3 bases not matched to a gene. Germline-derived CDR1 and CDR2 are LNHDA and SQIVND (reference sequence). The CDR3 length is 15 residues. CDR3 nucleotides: TGTGCCAGTAGTCTAGGGACTAGCGGCTACAATGAGCAGTTCTTC. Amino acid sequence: CASSLGTSGYNEQFF.